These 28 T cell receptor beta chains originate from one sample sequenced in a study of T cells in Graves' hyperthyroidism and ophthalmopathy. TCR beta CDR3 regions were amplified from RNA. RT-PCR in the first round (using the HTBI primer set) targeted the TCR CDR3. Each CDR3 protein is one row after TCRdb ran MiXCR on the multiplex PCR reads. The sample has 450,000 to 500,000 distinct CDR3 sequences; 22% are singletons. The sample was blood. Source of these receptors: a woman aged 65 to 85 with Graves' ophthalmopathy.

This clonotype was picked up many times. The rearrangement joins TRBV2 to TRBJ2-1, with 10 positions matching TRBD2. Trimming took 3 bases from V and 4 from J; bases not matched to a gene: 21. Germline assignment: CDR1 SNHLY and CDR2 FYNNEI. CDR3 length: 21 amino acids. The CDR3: CASSDPDRKREGPIPYNEQFF. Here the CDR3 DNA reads TGTGCCAGCAGTGATCCCGACAGAAAGCGGGAGGGCCCCATCCCGTACAATGAGCAGTTCTTC.

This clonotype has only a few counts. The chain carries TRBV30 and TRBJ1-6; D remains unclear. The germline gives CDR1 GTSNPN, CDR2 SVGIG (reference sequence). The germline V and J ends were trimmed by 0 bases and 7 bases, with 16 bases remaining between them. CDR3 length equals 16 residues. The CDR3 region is CAWSVLSSLRNSPLHF. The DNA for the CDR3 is TGTGCCTGGAGTGTACTGTCCTCCCTGAGGAATTCACCCCTCCACTTT.

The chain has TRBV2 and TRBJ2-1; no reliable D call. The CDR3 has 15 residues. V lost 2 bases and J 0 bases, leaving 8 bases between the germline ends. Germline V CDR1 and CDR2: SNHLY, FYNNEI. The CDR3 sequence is CASSESGASYNEQFF. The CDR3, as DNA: TGTGCCAGCAGTGAAAGTGGAGCCTCCTACAATGAGCAGTTCTTC.

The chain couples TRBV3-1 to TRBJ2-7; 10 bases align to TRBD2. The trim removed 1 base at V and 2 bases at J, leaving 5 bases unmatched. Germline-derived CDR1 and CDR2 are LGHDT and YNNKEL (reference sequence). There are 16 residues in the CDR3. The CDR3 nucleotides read TGTGCCAGCAGCCAAGGCCCAGCGGGAGGGCCCTACGAGCAGTACTTC. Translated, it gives CASSQGPAGGPYEQYF.

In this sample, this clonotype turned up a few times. The CDR3 region has the DNA TGCAGCGTTGAAAATGTGTTGAACACTGAAGCTTTCTTT. Encoded protein: CSVENVLNTEAFF. The J gene is TRBJ1-1, the V gene TRBV29-1; D ambiguous. Trimming removed 2 bases from V and 0 bases from J, with 7 bases in between. The CDR3 covers 13 residues. Germline V gene sequence: CDR1 SQVTM, CDR2 ANQGSEA.

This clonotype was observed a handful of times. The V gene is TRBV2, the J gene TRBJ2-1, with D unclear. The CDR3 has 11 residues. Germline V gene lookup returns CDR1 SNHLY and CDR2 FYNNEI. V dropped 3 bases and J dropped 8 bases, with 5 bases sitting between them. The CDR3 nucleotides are TGTGCCAGCAGTGACGGCGATGAGCAGTTCTTC. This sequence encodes CASSDGDEQFF.

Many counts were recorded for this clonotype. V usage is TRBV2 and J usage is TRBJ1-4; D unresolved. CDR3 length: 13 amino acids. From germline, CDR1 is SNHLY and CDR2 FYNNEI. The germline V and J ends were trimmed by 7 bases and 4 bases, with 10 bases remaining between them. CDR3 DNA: TGTGCCAGCACTCGCAGTTTTAATGAAAAACTGTTTTTT. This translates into CASTRSFNEKLFF.

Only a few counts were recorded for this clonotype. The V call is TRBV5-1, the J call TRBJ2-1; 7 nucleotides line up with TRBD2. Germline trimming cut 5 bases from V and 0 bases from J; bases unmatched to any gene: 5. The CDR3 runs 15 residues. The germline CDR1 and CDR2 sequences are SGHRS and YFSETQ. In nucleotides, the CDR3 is TGCGCCAGCAGTCCCACTAGCGTCTCCTACAATGAGCAGTTCTTC. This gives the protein CASSPTSVSYNEQFF. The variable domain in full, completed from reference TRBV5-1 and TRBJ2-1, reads KAGVTQTPRYLIKTRGQQVTLSCSPISGHRSVSWYQQTPGQGLQFLFEYFSETQRNKGNFPGRFSGRQFSNSRSEMNVSTLELGDSALYLCASSPTSVSYNEQFFGPGTRLTVL.

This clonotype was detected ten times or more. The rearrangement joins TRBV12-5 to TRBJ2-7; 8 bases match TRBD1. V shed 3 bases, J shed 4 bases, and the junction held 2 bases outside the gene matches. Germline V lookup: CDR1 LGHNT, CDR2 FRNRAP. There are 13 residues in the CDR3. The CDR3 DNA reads TGTGCTAGTGGTTTTACAGGGGGTTACGAGCAGTACTTC. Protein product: CASGFTGGYEQYF.

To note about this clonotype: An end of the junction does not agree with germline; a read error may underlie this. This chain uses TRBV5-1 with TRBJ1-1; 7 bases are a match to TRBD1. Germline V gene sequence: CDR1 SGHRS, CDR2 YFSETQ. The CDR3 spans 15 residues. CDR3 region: CASSRTGDGNAEAFF. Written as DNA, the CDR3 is TGCGCCAGCAGCCGAACAGGGGACGGGAACGCTGAAGCTTTCTTT.

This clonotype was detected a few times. CDR3 loop: CATSDGGWKGANVLTF. CDR3 coding DNA: TGTGCCACCAGTGATGGGGGGTGGAAAGGGGCCAACGTCCTGACTTTC. This rearrangement joins TRBV24-1 to TRBJ2-6, with TRBD2 as a possible D gene (6 bases). CDR1 KGHDR and CDR2 SFDVKD come from the germline V gene. Trimming shortened V by 3 bases and J by 4 bases, and 12 bases separated the two germline ends. The CDR3 covers 16 residues.

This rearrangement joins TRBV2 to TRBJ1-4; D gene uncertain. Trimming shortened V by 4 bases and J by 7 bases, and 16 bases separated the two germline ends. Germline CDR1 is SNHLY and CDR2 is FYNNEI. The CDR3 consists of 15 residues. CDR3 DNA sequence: TGTGCCAGCAGTGGGGGTTTAGGAGTGGGTGAAAAACTGTTTTTT. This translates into CASSGGLGVGEKLFF.

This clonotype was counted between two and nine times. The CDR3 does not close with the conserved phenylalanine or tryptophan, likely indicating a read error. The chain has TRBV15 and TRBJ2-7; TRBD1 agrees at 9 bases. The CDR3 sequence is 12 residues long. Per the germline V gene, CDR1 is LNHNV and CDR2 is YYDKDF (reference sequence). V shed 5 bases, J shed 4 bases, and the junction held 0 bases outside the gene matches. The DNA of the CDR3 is TGTGCCACCAGCGGGACAGGGTACGAGCAGTACCTC. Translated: CATSGTGYEQYL.

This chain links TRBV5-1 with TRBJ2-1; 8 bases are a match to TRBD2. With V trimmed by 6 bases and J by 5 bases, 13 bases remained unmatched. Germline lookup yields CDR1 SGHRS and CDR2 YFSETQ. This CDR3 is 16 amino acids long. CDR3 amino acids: CASIPTVAGGNNEQFF. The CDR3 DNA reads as TGCGCCAGCATACCCACTGTGGCGGGAGGAAACAATGAGCAGTTCTTC. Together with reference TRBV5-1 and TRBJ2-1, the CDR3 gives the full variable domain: KAGVTQTPRYLIKTRGQQVTLSCSPISGHRSVSWYQQTPGQGLQFLFEYFSETQRNKGNFPGRFSGRQFSNSRSEMNVSTLELGDSALYLCASIPTVAGGNNEQFFGPGTRLTVL.

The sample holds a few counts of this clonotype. CDR3 in DNA: TGCGCCAGCAGCGAGAGTGATGGGGCCAACGTCCTGACTTTC. Protein product: CASSESDGANVLTF. This chain connects TRBV5-1 to TRBJ2-6; D is undetermined. Germline CDR1 SGHRS, CDR2 YFSETQ. Deletions cut 4 bases from V and 3 bases from J, with 8 bases between. The length of the CDR3 is 14 residues. Full variable domain (missing parts from reference TRBV5-1 and TRBJ2-6): KAGVTQTPRYLIKTRGQQVTLSCSPISGHRSVSWYQQTPGQGLQFLFEYFSETQRNKGNFPGRFSGRQFSNSRSEMNVSTLELGDSALYLCASSESDGANVLTFGAGSRLTVL.

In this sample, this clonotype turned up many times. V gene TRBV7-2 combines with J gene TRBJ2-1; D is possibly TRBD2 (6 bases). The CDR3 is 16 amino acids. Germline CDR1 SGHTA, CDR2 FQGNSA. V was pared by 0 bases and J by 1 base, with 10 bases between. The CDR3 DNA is TGTGCCAGCAGCTTAGCCGCGGGGCCTTCCTACAATGAGCAGTTCTTC. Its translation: CASSLAAGPSYNEQFF.

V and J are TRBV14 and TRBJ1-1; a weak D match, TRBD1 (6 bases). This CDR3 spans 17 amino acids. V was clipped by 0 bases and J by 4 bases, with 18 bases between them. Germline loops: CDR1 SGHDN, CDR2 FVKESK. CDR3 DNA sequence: TGTGCCAGCAGCCAAGATGGAAGGGGGACCCTGGGCACTGAAGCTTTCTTT. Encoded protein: CASSQDGRGTLGTEAFF.

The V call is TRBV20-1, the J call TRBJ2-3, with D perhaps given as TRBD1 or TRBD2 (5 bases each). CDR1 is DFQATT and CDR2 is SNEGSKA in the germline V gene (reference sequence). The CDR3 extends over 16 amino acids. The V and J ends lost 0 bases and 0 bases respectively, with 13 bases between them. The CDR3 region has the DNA TGCAGTGCTAGAGATGGGGGAGCCTCTAGCACAGATACGCAGTATTTT. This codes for CSARDGGASSTDTQYF.

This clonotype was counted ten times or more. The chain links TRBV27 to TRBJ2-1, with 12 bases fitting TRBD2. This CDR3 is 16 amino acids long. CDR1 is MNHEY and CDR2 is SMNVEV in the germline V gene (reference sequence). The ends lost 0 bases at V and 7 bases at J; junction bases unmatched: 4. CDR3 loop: CASSLSTSGRGNEQFF. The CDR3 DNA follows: TGTGCCAGCAGTTTATCGACTAGCGGGAGAGGGAATGAGCAGTTCTTC.

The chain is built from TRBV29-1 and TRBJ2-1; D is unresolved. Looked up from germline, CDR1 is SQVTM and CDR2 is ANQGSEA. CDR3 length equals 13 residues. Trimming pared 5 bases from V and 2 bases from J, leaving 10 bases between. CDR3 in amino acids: CSVYFSPYNEQFF. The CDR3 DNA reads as TGCAGCGTTTACTTTTCTCCCTACAATGAGCAGTTCTTC.

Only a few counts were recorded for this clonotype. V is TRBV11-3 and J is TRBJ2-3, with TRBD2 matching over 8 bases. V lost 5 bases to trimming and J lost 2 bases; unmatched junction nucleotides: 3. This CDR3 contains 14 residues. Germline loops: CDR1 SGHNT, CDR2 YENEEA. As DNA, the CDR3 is TGTGCCAGCAGCCGTAGCGGGGCCACAGATACGCAGTATTTT. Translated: CASSRSGATDTQYF.

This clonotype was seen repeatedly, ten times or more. In nucleotides, the CDR3 is TGTGCCAGCAGTGTCTCCAGGATTGAAGCTTTCTTT. It is translated as CASSVSRIEAFF. The chain is built from TRBV2 and TRBJ1-1; D call uncertain. V was clipped by 4 bases and J by 7 bases, with 10 bases between them. Germline loops: CDR1 SNHLY, CDR2 FYNNEI. The CDR3 is 12 amino acids. The variable domain in full, completed from reference TRBV2 and TRBJ1-1, reads EPEVTQTPSHQVTQMGQEVILRCVPISNHLYFYWYRQILGQKVEFLVSFYNNEISEKSEIFDDQFSVERPDGSNFTLKIRSTKLEDSAMYFCASSVSRIEAFFGQGTRLTVV.

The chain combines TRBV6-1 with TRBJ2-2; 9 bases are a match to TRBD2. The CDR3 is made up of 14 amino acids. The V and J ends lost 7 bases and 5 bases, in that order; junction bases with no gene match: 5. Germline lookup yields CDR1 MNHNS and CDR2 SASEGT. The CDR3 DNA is TGTGCCAGCACCAGGACTAGCGAAACCGGGGAGCTGTTTTTT. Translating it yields CASTRTSETGELFF.

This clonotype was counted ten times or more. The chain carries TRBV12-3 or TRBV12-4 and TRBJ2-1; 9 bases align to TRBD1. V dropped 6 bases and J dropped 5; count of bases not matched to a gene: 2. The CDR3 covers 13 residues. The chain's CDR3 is CASRGTGNNEQFF. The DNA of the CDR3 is TGTGCCAGCAGAGGGACAGGGAACAATGAGCAGTTCTTC.

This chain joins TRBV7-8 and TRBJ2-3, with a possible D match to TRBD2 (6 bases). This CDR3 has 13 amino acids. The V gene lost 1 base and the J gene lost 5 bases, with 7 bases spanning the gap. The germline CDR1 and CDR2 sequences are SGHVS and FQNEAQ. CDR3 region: CASSLGREDTQYF. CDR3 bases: TGTGCCAGCAGCTTAGGGCGGGAAGATACGCAGTATTTT.

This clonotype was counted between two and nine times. The CDR3 is CASSPRRMPNYEQYF. In nucleotides, the CDR3 is TGCGCCAGCAGCCCTCGAAGAATGCCCAACTACGAGCAGTACTTC. The V call is TRBV5-1, the J call TRBJ2-7; D is ambiguous. The CDR3 loop spans 15 amino acids. The germline gives CDR1 SGHRS, CDR2 YFSETQ. V lost 4 bases to trimming and J lost 3 bases, with 17 bases between them. The complete variable domain, with remaining parts taken from reference TRBV5-1 and TRBJ2-7, reads KAGVTQTPRYLIKTRGQQVTLSCSPISGHRSVSWYQQTPGQGLQFLFEYFSETQRNKGNFPGRFSGRQFSNSRSEMNVSTLELGDSALYLCASSPRRMPNYEQYFGPGTRLTVT.

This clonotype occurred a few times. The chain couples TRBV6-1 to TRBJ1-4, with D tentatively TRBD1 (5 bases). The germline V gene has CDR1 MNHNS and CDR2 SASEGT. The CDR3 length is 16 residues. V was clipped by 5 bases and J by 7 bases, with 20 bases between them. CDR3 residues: CASSTWDRRRGEKLFF. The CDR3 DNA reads TGTGCCAGCAGTACCTGGGACCGTCGACGGGGTGAAAAACTGTTTTTT.

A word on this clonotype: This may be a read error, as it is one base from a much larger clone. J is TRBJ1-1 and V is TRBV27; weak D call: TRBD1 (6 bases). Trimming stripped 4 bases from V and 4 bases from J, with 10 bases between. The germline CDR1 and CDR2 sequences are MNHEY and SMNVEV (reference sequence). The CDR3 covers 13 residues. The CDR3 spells CASSWVRGTEAFF. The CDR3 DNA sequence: TGTGCCAGCAGTTGGGTCAGGGGCACTGAAGCTTTCTTT.